This paragraph reports one T cell receptor (beta chain). The sample holds other DNA sequences that translate to the same CDR3. Sequencing was at deep level. The method was immunoSEQ multiplex PCR; TCRdb's version includes in-frame clones alone and lacks a portion of them. The profile shows roughly 2.1 million clones, roughly 91% of them singletons. The source of the sample is a study of shared clonotypes between healthy human individuals. Turning to the study itself: Each donor contributed plates that comprised three CD4 naive, three CD4 memory, two CD8 naive and one CD8 memory.

The CDR3 has 14 amino acids. Germline CDR1 is GTSNPN and CDR2 is SVGIG (reference sequence). V shed 3 bases, J shed 6 bases, and the junction held 5 bases outside the gene matches. Selected positively for CCR7 and CD45RO-negative, naive CD8 cells excluded terminally differentiated effector memory CD45RA+ cells. Sequences were obtained from naive CD8+ T cells from PBMCs. The chain links TRBV30 to TRBJ2-1; 10 bases are a match to TRBD1. This receptor was taken from a man aged 18 to 35 in good health. Some clones in this sample may be carry-over from other donors' samples. The DNA for the CDR3 is TGTGCCTGGAGCGTCGGGACAGGGGTCAATGAGCAGTTCTTC. Protein: CAWSVGTGVNEQFF.